This TCR beta chain emerged from a study of blood T cell repertoires in COVID-19. In the study overall: The origin of the acute and convalescent COVID-19 samples was the United States, Italy and Spain. T cells, B-cell-depleted T cells, or PBMCs provided the cDNA or gDNA that served as material.

Authors' processing steps: Amplified reference gene primers provided the basis for estimating nucleated cell counts. The assay was immunoSEQ multiplex PCR, and TCRdb's table has in-frame clones only and misses some. From that table come the V and J calls and clone size; the DNA was used to work out D and trimming. The sample includes roughly 110,000 clones, 82% of them seen just once. Judged by abundance, this clone is medium-sized. The sequencing sample was made of peripheral blood. This receptor was taken from a man in his 70s with acute or convalescent COVID-19.

CDR3 nucleotides: TGCAGTGCTAGTGTTCCGGGACAAAGGAATCAGCCCCAGCATTTT. This sequence encodes CSASVPGQRNQPQHF. This rearrangement joins TRBV20-1 to TRBJ1-5, with a weak D call TRBD1 (6 bases). Germline V gene sequence: CDR1 DFQATT, CDR2 SNEGSKA (reference sequence). This CDR3 is 15 amino acids long. V shed 3 bases and J shed 4 bases, with 16 bases lying between them.